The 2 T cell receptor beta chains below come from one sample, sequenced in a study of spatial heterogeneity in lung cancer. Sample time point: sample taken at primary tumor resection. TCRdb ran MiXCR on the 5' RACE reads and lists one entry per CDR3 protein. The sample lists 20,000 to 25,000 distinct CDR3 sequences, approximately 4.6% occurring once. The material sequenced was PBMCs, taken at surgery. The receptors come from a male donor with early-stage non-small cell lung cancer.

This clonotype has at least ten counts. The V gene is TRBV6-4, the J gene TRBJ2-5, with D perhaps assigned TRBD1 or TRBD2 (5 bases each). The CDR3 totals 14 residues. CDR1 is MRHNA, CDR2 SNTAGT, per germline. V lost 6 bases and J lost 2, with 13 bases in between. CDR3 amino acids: CASSTHGGQETQYF. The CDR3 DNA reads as TGTGCCAGCAGCACCCATGGGGGACAAGAGACCCAGTACTTC.

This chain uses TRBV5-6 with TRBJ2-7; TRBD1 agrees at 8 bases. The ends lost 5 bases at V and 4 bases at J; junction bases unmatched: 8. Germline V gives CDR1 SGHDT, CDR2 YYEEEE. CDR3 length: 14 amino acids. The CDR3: CASSPGTGFYEQYF. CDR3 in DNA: TGTGCCAGCAGTCCCGGGACAGGCTTTTACGAGCAGTACTTC.